This is a list of T cell receptor beta chains from one sample in a study of regulatory T cells in long-lasting Graves disease. One entry per CDR3 protein, called by TCRdb with MiXCR from the multiplex PCR reads. The sample contains 400,000 to 500,000 distinct CDR3 sequences, around 20% of which appear only once. Source: peripheral blood mononuclear cells (PBMCs), taken when the disease was refractory, from a patient treated with antithyroid drugs. These receptors all come from a female donor with Graves disease. Both conserved end residues are part of each CDR3. The order of the fields is V gene, clone size, J gene, D gene, CDR3 protein, CDR3 DNA. The D gene is left open where the match is weak. For some rows the clone size is stated as once, few or many, or as a class when expanded; others skip it.

V gene: TRBV6-1
clone size: few
J gene: TRBJ2-7
D gene: -
CDR3 protein: CASEDYEQYF
CDR3 DNA: TGTGCCAGTGAGGACTACGAGCAGTACTTC

V gene: TRBV27
clone size: many
J gene: TRBJ1-6
D gene: -
CDR3 protein: CASTHRVSYNSPLHF
CDR3 DNA: TGTGCCAGCACCCACAGGGTCTCCTATAATTCACCCCTCCACTTT

V gene: TRBV20-1
clone size: -
J gene: TRBJ2-5
D gene: TRBD1
CDR3 protein: CSAGPTGIKETQYF
CDR3 DNA: TGCAGTGCTGGCCCGACAGGGATCAAGGAGACCCAGTACTTC

V gene: TRBV6-1
clone size: many
J gene: TRBJ1-2
D gene: TRBD1
CDR3 protein: CASSGQGAWYGYTF
CDR3 DNA: TGTGCCAGCAGTGGGCAGGGGGCTTGGTATGGCTACACCTTC

V gene: TRBV3-1
clone size: many
J gene: TRBJ1-1
D gene: -
CDR3 protein: CASSQDIGRDLNTEAFF
CDR3 DNA: TGTGCCAGCAGCCAAGATATAGGGCGGGACTTGAACACTGAAGCTTTCTTT

V gene: TRBV6-5
clone size: -
J gene: TRBJ2-4
D gene: -
CDR3 protein: CASSSGPENIQYF
CDR3 DNA: TGTGCCAGCAGTTCGGGGCCAGAAAACATTCAGTACTTC

V gene: TRBV20-1
clone size: -
J gene: TRBJ2-7
D gene: -
CDR3 protein: CSARLRGNYEQYF
CDR3 DNA: TGCAGTGCTAGATTGCGGGGCAACTACGAGCAGTACTTC

V gene: TRBV20-1
clone size: -
J gene: TRBJ2-5
D gene: -
CDR3 protein: CSGGYQETQYF
CDR3 DNA: TGCAGTGGCGGGTACCAAGAGACCCAGTACTTC

V gene: TRBV10-3
clone size: many
J gene: TRBJ2-7
D gene: -
CDR3 protein: CAISESQYEQYF
CDR3 DNA: TGTGCCATCAGTGAGTCACAGTACGAGCAGTACTTC

V gene: TRBV2
clone size: -
J gene: TRBJ2-3
D gene: TRBD2
CDR3 protein: CASSKPRTSGRSDTQYF
CDR3 DNA: TGTGCCAGCAGTAAACCTCGGACTAGCGGGAGGTCAGATACGCAGTATTTT

V gene: TRBV7-6
clone size: many
J gene: TRBJ2-7
D gene: TRBD1
CDR3 protein: CASSPVDRGGDEQYF
CDR3 DNA: TGTGCCAGCAGCCCTGTGGACAGGGGAGGGGACGAGCAGTACTTC

V gene: TRBV7-9
clone size: few
J gene: TRBJ1-1
D gene: -
CDR3 protein: CASTPVGWDTEAFF
CDR3 DNA: TGTGCCAGCACCCCCGTGGGGTGGGACACTGAAGCTTTCTTT

V gene: TRBV7-8
clone size: -
J gene: TRBJ2-7
D gene: -
CDR3 protein: CASSLGTQGTYEQYF
CDR3 DNA: TGTGCCAGCAGCCTAGGGACACAAGGAACCTACGAGCAGTACTTC

V gene: TRBV13
clone size: many
J gene: TRBJ2-7
D gene: -
CDR3 protein: CASSLGRAAEGDPYEQYF
CDR3 DNA: TGTGCCAGCAGCCTTGGACGAGCGGCGGAAGGGGATCCCTACGAGCAGTACTTC

V gene: TRBV27
clone size: -
J gene: TRBJ2-7
D gene: TRBD1
CDR3 protein: CASRRGTGITYEQYF
CDR3 DNA: TGTGCCAGCAGACGAGGGACAGGGATAACCTACGAGCAGTACTTC

V gene: TRBV20-1
clone size: many
J gene: TRBJ2-7
D gene: TRBD2
CDR3 protein: CSAGTGTSGYEQYF
CDR3 DNA: TGCAGTGCTGGGACAGGGACTAGCGGCTACGAGCAGTACTTC

V gene: TRBV2
clone size: many
J gene: TRBJ1-5
D gene: TRBD1
CDR3 protein: CASRNRGDQPQHF
CDR3 DNA: TGTGCCAGCAGGAACAGGGGCGATCAGCCCCAGCATTTT

V gene: TRBV20-1
clone size: many
J gene: TRBJ1-4
D gene: -
CDR3 protein: CSATGRKLFF
CDR3 DNA: TGCAGTGCTACTGGCAGAAAACTGTTTTTT

V gene: TRBV6-1
clone size: many
J gene: TRBJ2-7
D gene: -
CDR3 protein: CASSPNAIINEQYF
CDR3 DNA: TGTGCCAGCAGCCCGAACGCAATTATCAACGAGCAGTACTTC

V gene: TRBV4-1
clone size: many
J gene: TRBJ2-5
D gene: TRBD2
CDR3 protein: CASSQGLAGIQETQYF
CDR3 DNA: TGCGCCAGCAGCCAAGGACTAGCGGGCATCCAAGAGACCCAGTACTTC

V gene: TRBV4-2
clone size: many
J gene: TRBJ2-5
D gene: -
CDR3 protein: CASSQEVVETQYF
CDR3 DNA: TGTGCCAGCAGCCAAGAGGTTGTGGAGACCCAGTACTTC

V gene: TRBV3-1
clone size: many
J gene: TRBJ1-5
D gene: TRBD1
CDR3 protein: CASSQRTGSGSNQPQHF
CDR3 DNA: TGTGCCAGCAGCCAACGGACAGGGAGCGGGAGCAATCAGCCCCAGCATTTT

V gene: TRBV7-2
clone size: many
J gene: TRBJ2-7
D gene: TRBD1
CDR3 protein: CASSHNRGVYEQYF
CDR3 DNA: TGTGCCAGCAGCCACAACAGGGGTGTATACGAGCAGTACTTC

V gene: TRBV29-1
clone size: many
J gene: TRBJ2-5
D gene: TRBD1
CDR3 protein: CSAWDRAVETQYF
CDR3 DNA: TGCAGCGCTTGGGACAGGGCGGTGGAGACCCAGTACTTC

V gene: TRBV18
clone size: -
J gene: TRBJ1-5
D gene: -
CDR3 protein: CASSPRPGDNQPQHF
CDR3 DNA: TGTGCCAGCTCACCAAGGCCAGGGGACAATCAGCCCCAGCATTTT

V gene: TRBV12-3/TRBV12-4
clone size: many
J gene: TRBJ1-5
D gene: -
CDR3 protein: CASSGGGFNQPQHF
CDR3 DNA: TGTGCCAGCAGCGGGGGGGGATTTAATCAGCCCCAGCATTTT

V gene: TRBV7-2
clone size: -
J gene: TRBJ1-2
D gene: TRBD1
CDR3 protein: CAASGDRDYGYTF
CDR3 DNA: TGTGCTGCATCAGGGGACAGGGACTATGGCTACACCTTC

V gene: TRBV7-9
clone size: -
J gene: TRBJ2-2
D gene: -
CDR3 protein: CASSLMSGMNTGELFF
CDR3 DNA: TGTGCCAGCAGCTTAATGTCAGGGATGAACACCGGGGAGCTGTTTTTT

V gene: TRBV29-1
clone size: -
J gene: TRBJ2-1
D gene: -
CDR3 protein: CSVWGYEQFF
CDR3 DNA: TGCAGCGTCTGGGGATATGAGCAGTTCTTC

V gene: TRBV7-2
clone size: many
J gene: TRBJ2-7
D gene: TRBD2
CDR3 protein: CASSPGGIGFPTYEQYF
CDR3 DNA: TGTGCCAGCAGCCCGGGGGGAATCGGGTTCCCAACCTACGAGCAGTACTTC

V gene: TRBV20-1
clone size: many
J gene: TRBJ2-7
D gene: -
CDR3 protein: CSAGGGTGISYEQYF
CDR3 DNA: TGCAGTGCCGGGGGGGGGACAGGGATTTCCTACGAGCAGTACTTC

V gene: TRBV9
clone size: -
J gene: TRBJ2-2
D gene: TRBD2
CDR3 protein: CASSVLAGDGTGELFF
CDR3 DNA: TGTGCCAGCAGCGTCTTAGCGGGAGATGGCACCGGGGAGCTGTTTTTT

V gene: TRBV2
clone size: many
J gene: TRBJ2-7
D gene: TRBD1
CDR3 protein: CASRWDRERPPDYEQYF
CDR3 DNA: TGTGCCAGCAGGTGGGACAGGGAGCGTCCCCCCGACTACGAGCAGTACTTC

V gene: TRBV30
clone size: -
J gene: TRBJ2-1
D gene: -
CDR3 protein: CAWSASLGMAHNEQFF
CDR3 DNA: TGTGCCTGGAGTGCATCACTAGGAATGGCTCACAATGAGCAGTTCTTC

V gene: TRBV5-6
clone size: once
J gene: TRBJ1-2
D gene: -
CDR3 protein: CASSLNWGLYGYTF
CDR3 DNA: TGTGCCAGCAGCTTGAACTGGGGCCTCTATGGCTACACCTTC

V gene: TRBV29-1
clone size: -
J gene: TRBJ1-6
D gene: -
CDR3 protein: CSDTQTGRVNNSPLHF
CDR3 DNA: TGCAGCGACACCCAGACAGGTCGAGTTAATAATTCACCCCTCCACTTT

V gene: TRBV28
clone size: many
J gene: TRBJ2-7
D gene: TRBD2
CDR3 protein: CASSSVLAGVPYEQYF
CDR3 DNA: TGTGCCAGCAGTTCGGTACTAGCGGGAGTACCCTACGAGCAGTACTTC

V gene: TRBV5-1
clone size: many
J gene: TRBJ1-5
D gene: TRBD1
CDR3 protein: CASSQTGRSNQPQHF
CDR3 DNA: TGCGCCAGCAGTCAGACAGGGAGGAGCAATCAGCCCCAGCATTTT

V gene: TRBV28
clone size: many
J gene: TRBJ1-4
D gene: -
CDR3 protein: CASRTGTLNEKLFF
CDR3 DNA: TGTGCCAGCAGAACCGGGACACTCAATGAAAAACTGTTTTTT

V gene: TRBV18
clone size: -
J gene: TRBJ1-2
D gene: -
CDR3 protein: CASSPAIPGPEYGYTF
CDR3 DNA: TGTGCCAGCTCACCAGCGATTCCGGGGCCAGAGTATGGCTACACCTTC

V gene: TRBV29-1
clone size: few
J gene: TRBJ2-7
D gene: -
CDR3 protein: CSAWGDTNYEQYF
CDR3 DNA: TGCAGCGCCTGGGGGGACACCAACTACGAGCAGTACTTC

V gene: TRBV24-1
clone size: -
J gene: TRBJ2-7
D gene: TRBD1
CDR3 protein: CATSDPGQGSHEQYF
CDR3 DNA: TGTGCCACCAGTGACCCGGGACAGGGGAGCCACGAGCAGTACTTC

V gene: TRBV12-3/TRBV12-4
clone size: many
J gene: TRBJ1-5
D gene: TRBD1
CDR3 protein: CASSFLVPGGTGSGVDDNQPQHF
CDR3 DNA: TGTGCCAGCAGTTTCTTGGTCCCAGGGGGGACAGGGAGTGGGGTAGATGACAATCAGCCCCAGCATTTT

V gene: TRBV7-8
clone size: many
J gene: TRBJ2-7
D gene: -
CDR3 protein: CASSLERGFVDEQYF
CDR3 DNA: TGTGCCAGCAGCTTAGAGAGGGGGTTCGTCGACGAGCAGTACTTC

V gene: TRBV4-1
clone size: -
J gene: TRBJ1-5
D gene: -
CDR3 protein: CASSQDGAGRSNQPQHF
CDR3 DNA: TGCGCCAGCAGCCAAGATGGGGCAGGGCGAAGCAATCAGCCCCAGCATTTT

V gene: TRBV30
clone size: -
J gene: TRBJ1-1
D gene: TRBD1
CDR3 protein: CAWAGTDTEAFF
CDR3 DNA: TGTGCCTGGGCCGGGACAGACACTGAAGCTTTCTTT

V gene: TRBV7-7
clone size: -
J gene: TRBJ2-2
D gene: TRBD2
CDR3 protein: CASSSSSGSTGELFF
CDR3 DNA: TGTGCTAGCAGCTCTTCTAGCGGGAGCACCGGGGAGCTGTTTTTT

V gene: TRBV9
clone size: -
J gene: TRBJ2-5
D gene: TRBD1
CDR3 protein: CASSVGDSQETQYF
CDR3 DNA: TGTGCCAGCAGCGTAGGGGACAGCCAAGAGACCCAGTACTTC

V gene: TRBV20-1
clone size: once
J gene: TRBJ1-5
D gene: -
CDR3 protein: CSAREGSRSNQPQHF
CDR3 DNA: TGCAGTGCTAGAGAGGGTAGCAGGAGCAATCAGCCCCAGCATTTT

V gene: TRBV3-1
clone size: -
J gene: TRBJ2-7
D gene: -
CDR3 protein: CASSQDDTRSSYEQYF
CDR3 DNA: TGTGCCAGCAGCCAAGATGACACACGAAGCTCCTACGAGCAGTACTTC

V gene: TRBV7-2
clone size: -
J gene: TRBJ2-7
D gene: TRBD2
CDR3 protein: CASTWAGGSSYEQYF
CDR3 DNA: TGTGCCAGCACTTGGGCGGGAGGGAGCTCCTACGAGCAGTACTTC

V gene: TRBV7-6
clone size: -
J gene: TRBJ2-1
D gene: -
CDR3 protein: CASTPEGGLTYNEQFF
CDR3 DNA: TGTGCCAGCACCCCAGAGGGGGGATTAACCTACAATGAGCAGTTCTTC

V gene: TRBV6-2/TRBV6-3
clone size: few
J gene: TRBJ2-7
D gene: TRBD1
CDR3 protein: CASSPGTGQPIYEQYF
CDR3 DNA: TGTGCCAGCAGCCCCGGGACAGGGCAACCCATTTACGAGCAGTACTTC